Shown below are 9 T cell receptor beta chains from a single sample sequenced in a study of blood T cell repertoires in COVID-19. Some clones are missing from TCRdb's copy, which holds only in-frame ones; the method was immunoSEQ multiplex PCR. The sample consists of around 34,000 clones, around 82% of them appearing once. Specimen: peripheral blood. These receptors were obtained from a man older than 75 with active or convalescent COVID-19.

The gene calls are TRBV27 and TRBJ2-2; tentatively, D is TRBD1 (5 bases). The CDR3 covers 16 residues. Trimming removed 8 bases from V and 6 bases from J, with 22 bases in between. Germline loops: CDR1 MNHEY, CDR2 SMNVEV (reference sequence). In nucleotides, the CDR3 is TGTGCCAGCTTTCCAATTGGCAGGGATCGGTCCGGGGAGCTGTTTTTT. It encodes CASFPIGRDRSGELFF.

This clone was counted between two and nine times. The chain is built from TRBV15 and TRBJ2-1; unclear D gene. This CDR3 spans 13 amino acids. Trimming shortened V by 0 bases and J by 6 bases, and 6 bases separated the two germline ends. CDR1 and CDR2 from the germline V gene are LNHNV and YYDKDF (reference sequence). CDR3: CATSRDPFNEQFF. CDR3 in DNA: TGTGCCACCAGCAGAGATCCGTTCAATGAGCAGTTCTTC.

The gene calls are TRBV18 and TRBJ1-2, with a possible D match to TRBD1 (6 bases). Between the trimmed V and J ends, which lost 2 bases and 0 bases, there was a span of 16 bases. Germline CDR1 is KGHSH and CDR2 is LQKENI. CDR3 size: 17 residues. The DNA of the CDR3 is TGTGCCAGCTCACCAATCGAGACAGGTGGGGCTAACTATGGCTACACCTTC. Its translation: CASSPIETGGANYGYTF.

This clone was detected only a few times. This sequence joins TRBV7-8 and TRBJ2-7, with a tentative D call TRBD2 (5 bases). The CDR3 spans 12 residues. With 5 bases removed from V and 6 bases from J, the gap between germline ends came to 11 bases. Germline CDR1 and CDR2: SGHVS and FQNEAQ. Here the CDR3 reads CASSLRGGEQYF. The CDR3 DNA reads TGTGCCAGCAGCCTCCGGGGTGGCGAGCAGTACTTC.

This clone was counted a single time. The chain uses TRBV7-5 and TRBJ2-3; the table's D call TRBD2 went unverified against the DNA. TRBV7-5 represents a pseudogene. The CDR3 has 15 residues. CDR3 nucleotide sequence: TGTGCCAGAACTCAGGGCGGAGGGGACACAGATACGCAGTATTTT. Translating gives CARTQGGGDTDTQYF.

The V call is TRBV5-1, the J call TRBJ2-3, with 8 nucleotides matching TRBD2. Losses at the gene ends were 6 bases for V and 6 bases for J; bases not matched to a gene: 15. The CDR3 loop spans 16 amino acids. The germline CDR1 and CDR2 sequences are SGHRS and YFSETQ. CDR3 residues: CASTPNGASGRDTQYF. DNA for the CDR3: TGCGCCAGCACCCCGAACGGGGCTAGCGGGCGGGATACGCAGTATTTT.

The V gene is TRBV19, the J gene TRBJ1-5; D is perhaps TRBD1 (5 bases). V lost 0 bases and J lost 11, with 17 bases in between. CDR1 is LNHDA and CDR2 is SQIVND in the germline V gene (reference sequence). The CDR3 runs to 15 residues. The CDR3 protein is CASSIDPRVVMAQHF. The CDR3 DNA is TGTGCCAGTAGTATAGATCCCAGGGTGGTAATGGCCCAGCATTTT.

There are a few counts of this clone. DNA for the CDR3: TGTGCCAGCAGCTTAGGCCCCGGTGGCTACACCTTC. Its translation: CASSLGPGGYTF. The chain joins TRBV13 to TRBJ1-2; no reliable D call. This CDR3 is 12 amino acids long. V shed 0 bases and J shed 7 bases, with 6 bases lying between them. Germline V gives CDR1 PRHDT, CDR2 FYEKMQ (reference sequence).

This clone has a handful of counts. V gene TRBV29-1 combines with J gene TRBJ2-7, with TRBD2 matching over 7 bases. The junction had 5 bases not matched to a gene; V was cut back by 4 bases and J by 5 bases. The germline V gene has CDR1 SQVTM and CDR2 ANQGSEA. The CDR3 runs to 12 residues. The CDR3 nucleotides read TGCAGCGTTGGTTGGGGGGGAAACGAGCAGTACTTC. Translating gives CSVGWGGNEQYF.